The next 23 T cell receptor beta chains were all read from a single sample in a study of radiation and T cells in renal cell carcinoma. Clones were read by immunoSEQ multiplex PCR, and TCRdb kept only the in-frame ones, dropping some. The sample has tens of thousands of clones, approximately 80% seen once. The sample's time point: baseline pretreatment blood. As to treatment: 15 Gy SBRT to primary tumor, nephrectomy 4 weeks later. Here the sequenced sample was blood, taken from a patient whose treatment included radiotherapy and nephrectomy. Every receptor here comes from a man aged 55 to 70 with renal cell carcinoma.

This chain connects TRBV18 to TRBJ1-1; D gene ambiguous. The CDR3 sequence is 15 residues long. Between the trimmed V and J ends, which lost 5 bases and 0 bases, there was a span of 13 bases. Germline CDR1 reads KGHSH; CDR2 reads LQKENI. The CDR3 loop reads CASSFRVRMNTEAFF. The CDR3 nucleotides are TGTGCCAGCTCATTCCGAGTACGAATGAACACTGAAGCTTTCTTT.

The rearrangement joins TRBV19 to TRBJ2-3; no clear D. The germline gives CDR1 LNHDA, CDR2 SQIVND (reference sequence). The CDR3 is 13 residues long. The V end was cut by 4 bases, the J end by 4 bases, with 9 bases between. The DNA of the CDR3 is TGTGCCAGTAGTAGTATATATGCAGATACGCAGTATTTT. Translated: CASSSIYADTQYF. The variable domain in full, completed from reference TRBV19 and TRBJ2-3, reads DGGITQSPKYLFRKEGQNVTLSCEQNLNHDAMYWYRQDPGQGLRLIYYSQIVNDFQKGDIAEGYSVSREKKESFPLTVTSAQKNPTAFYLCASSSIYADTQYFGPGTRLTVL.

The chain couples TRBV6-1 to TRBJ2-7; 8 bases align to TRBD1. V shed 1 base and J 2 bases; nucleotides not matched to a gene: 1. CDR3 length equals 14 residues. Per germline, CDR1 MNHNS and CDR2 SASEGT. CDR3 residues: CASSEVDRAYEQYF. The DNA of the CDR3 is TGTGCCAGCAGTGAAGTGGACAGGGCCTACGAGCAGTACTTC.

The sample holds a few counts of this clone. The chain links TRBV4-1 to TRBJ2-1; D uncertain. V lost 1 base and J lost 6, with 10 bases in between. CDR1 is MGHRA, CDR2 YSYEKL, per germline. This CDR3 comprises 14 residues. The CDR3 loop reads CASSQVLSRNEQFF. In DNA, the CDR3 is TGCGCCAGCAGCCAAGTTTTGTCCCGCAATGAGCAGTTCTTC.

This chain links TRBV18 with TRBJ2-3; 10 bases match TRBD2. The CDR3 extends over 16 amino acids. Germline CDR1 is KGHSH and CDR2 is LQKENI. V gave up 2 bases and J gave up 5 bases; unmatched junction bases: 7. CDR3 protein: CASSPGLAGAGDTQYF. In DNA form, the CDR3 reads TGTGCCAGCTCACCAGGGCTAGCGGGAGCGGGAGATACGCAGTATTTT. Complete variable domain (other parts from reference TRBV18 and TRBJ2-3): NAGVMQNPRHLVRRRGQEARLRCSPMKGHSHVYWYRQLPEEGLKFMVYLQKENIIDESGMPKERFSAEFPKEGPSILRIQQVVRGDSAAYFCASSPGLAGAGDTQYFGPGTRLTVL.

By sample share, this clone is hyperexpanded (1% or more). The chain has TRBV13 and TRBJ1-4, with no clear D. The CDR3 covers 16 residues. Between the trimmed V and J ends, which lost 2 bases and 8 bases, there was a span of 18 bases. The germline V gene encodes CDR1 PRHDT and CDR2 FYEKMQ (reference sequence). CDR3 nucleotides: TGTGCCAGCAGCTTAAGTTCAAGTTGGTCCTTCGAAAAACTGTTTTTT. It yields the protein CASSLSSSWSFEKLFF.

This clone was observed a single time. V is TRBV5-1 and J is TRBJ1-1; TRBD1 might be the D (5 bases). This CDR3 spans 12 amino acids. Germline lookup yields CDR1 SGHRS and CDR2 YFSETQ. V was shortened by 0 bases and J by 8 bases, with 8 bases between the two germline ends. The CDR3 loop is CASSLGGEEAFF. CDR3 nucleotide sequence: TGCGCCAGCAGCTTGGGAGGGGAGGAAGCTTTCTTT.

The genes are TRBV5-1 and TRBJ2-1; the match to TRBD2 covers 12 bases. Germline V gene sequence: CDR1 SGHRS, CDR2 YFSETQ. The CDR3 runs 16 residues. The J segment lost 5 bases and the V segment lost 2 bases, leaving 5 bases of the junction unmatched. CDR3 nucleotides: TGCGCCAGCAGCTTCCTAGCGGGAGGGACAAACAATGAGCAGTTCTTC. Amino acid sequence: CASSFLAGGTNNEQFF.

V usage is TRBV9 and J usage is TRBJ2-7; 8 nucleotides agree with TRBD1. Germline CDR1 reads SGDLS; CDR2 reads YYNGEE. Trimming at V came to 4 bases and at J to 3 bases, leaving 9 bases not matched to a gene. This CDR3 region has 15 residues. This CDR3 is CASSPRSGTGYEQYF. The DNA for the CDR3 is TGTGCCAGCAGCCCCCGTTCCGGGACAGGCTACGAGCAGTACTTC.

This chain links TRBV4-2 with TRBJ2-7; D unresolved. The germline gives CDR1 LGHNA, CDR2 YNFKEQ. CDR3 length: 14 amino acids. Trimming removed 4 bases from V and 5 bases from J, with 15 bases in between. The CDR3 region has the DNA TGTGCCAGCAGCCCCTCAGCGATCCCCAACGAGCAGTACTTC. It encodes CASSPSAIPNEQYF.

The rearrangement links TRBV6-1 to TRBJ1-1, with D perhaps matching TRBD1 (5 bases). The length of the CDR3 is 14 residues. The V gene lost 3 bases and the J gene lost 3 bases, with 11 bases spanning the gap. Germline lookup yields CDR1 MNHNS and CDR2 SASEGT. This CDR3 is CASSDAGRDTEAFF. CDR3 bases: TGTGCCAGCAGTGATGCAGGGAGGGACACTGAAGCTTTCTTT.

This chain links TRBV6-6 with TRBJ1-1, with D possibly matching TRBD1 (5 bases). Germline loops: CDR1 MNHNY, CDR2 SVGAGI (reference sequence). The CDR3 covers 14 residues. Trimming removed 5 bases from V and 5 bases from J, with 15 bases in between. The chain's CDR3 is CASSLTTVGTEAFF. For the CDR3, the DNA is TGTGCCAGCAGTCTCACGACAGTAGGAACTGAAGCTTTCTTT.

The gene calls are TRBV19 and TRBJ2-1; 7 bases fit TRBD2. Germline values: CDR1 LNHDA, CDR2 SQIVND (reference sequence). The CDR3 has 14 residues. Losses at the gene ends were 3 bases for V and 6 bases for J; bases not matched to a gene: 5. The CDR3 DNA reads TGTGCCAGTAGTATGGGGACTAACCCCAATGAGCAGTTCTTC. Translating gives CASSMGTNPNEQFF. Variable domain in full (rest from reference TRBV19 and TRBJ2-1): DGGITQSPKYLFRKEGQNVTLSCEQNLNHDAMYWYRQDPGQGLRLIYYSQIVNDFQKGDIAEGYSVSREKKESFPLTVTSAQKNPTAFYLCASSMGTNPNEQFFGPGTRLTVL.

This chain connects TRBV5-6 to TRBJ2-1; 7 bases line up with TRBD2. J gave up 10 bases and V 0 bases, and 10 bases lay outside the gene matches. Germline V lookup: CDR1 SGHDT, CDR2 YYEEEE. The CDR3 has 15 amino acids. The CDR3 coding sequence is TGTGCCAGCAGCTTGGTTGGCCTAGCGGCCAACGAGCAGTTCTTC. It specifies CASSLVGLAANEQFF.

In its sample, this clone was seen a few times. V gene TRBV7-9 combines with J gene TRBJ1-3, with no clear D. V was pared by 5 bases and J by 0 bases, with 11 bases between. Germline V gene lookup returns CDR1 SEHNR and CDR2 FQNEAQ (reference sequence). The CDR3 runs 15 residues. CDR3 coding DNA: TGTGCCAGCAGCCCCGGACGGGACTCTGGAAACACCATATATTTT. Its protein product is CASSPGRDSGNTIYF.

The chain has TRBV4-3 and TRBJ2-1, with D uncertain. Germline loops: CDR1 LGHNA, CDR2 YSLEER. Deletions cut 0 bases from V and 2 bases from J, with 5 bases between. The CDR3 totals 14 residues. The CDR3 DNA reads TGCGCCAGCAGCCAAGAGGTTGCCTACAATGAGCAGTTCTTC. Its protein product is CASSQEVAYNEQFF.

The rearrangement joins TRBV5-6 to TRBJ2-5; 11 nucleotides align to TRBD2. J lost 5 bases, V lost 0 bases, and 3 bases had no gene match. The CDR3 is 15 amino acids. Per the germline V gene, CDR1 is SGHDT and CDR2 is YYEEEE. The CDR3 DNA reads as TGTGCCAGCAGCTTGGAACTAGCGGGAGTTGAGACCCAGTACTTC. Amino acids: CASSLELAGVETQYF.

This chain joins TRBV30 and TRBJ1-5; the D is unclear. Germline lookup yields CDR1 GTSNPN and CDR2 SVGIG (reference sequence). The CDR3 covers 12 residues. Trimming took off 3 bases at V and 4 bases at J, with 7 bases between the two ends. In DNA, the CDR3 is TGTGCCTGGAGCGAACGGAATCAGCCCCAGCATTTT. The encoded protein is CAWSERNQPQHF.

This chain links TRBV5-1 with TRBJ1-5, with 9 bases fitting TRBD1. The CDR3 contains 15 residues. The J segment lost 6 bases and the V segment lost 1 base, leaving 5 bases of the junction unmatched. The germline CDR1 and CDR2 sequences are SGHRS and YFSETQ. CDR3 protein: CASSLTGGAGQPQHF. CDR3 DNA sequence: TGCGCCAGCAGCTTGACAGGGGGCGCGGGTCAGCCCCAGCATTTT.

This clone has just one count. The chain carries TRBV30 and TRBJ2-1, with D uncertain. The V end lost 0 bases, the J end lost 7 bases, and 13 bases lay between the germline ends. The CDR3 extends over 14 amino acids. CDR1 is GTSNPN, CDR2 SVGIG, per germline (reference sequence). CDR3 in amino acids: CAWSVNSDRNEQFF. CDR3 bases: TGTGCCTGGAGTGTAAACAGCGATAGGAATGAGCAGTTCTTC.

This clone has more than one count but fewer than ten. A junction boundary mismatches the germline segment, possibly from a read error. The chain links TRBV7-7 to TRBJ2-7; a possible D gene is TRBD1 (6 bases). The germline V gene has CDR1 SSHAT and CDR2 FNYEAQ (reference sequence). This CDR3 comprises 15 residues. The CDR3 here is CASSLAVTGQGEQYF. The CDR3 DNA sequence: TGTGCTAGCAGCTTAGCAGTGACAGGCCAAGGCGAGCAGTACTTC.

V usage is TRBV6-1 and J usage is TRBJ2-7, with a possible D match to TRBD1 (5 bases). V shed 9 bases and J shed 2 bases, with 14 bases lying between them. CDR1 is MNHNS and CDR2 is SASEGT in the germline V gene. The CDR3 length is 13 residues. The CDR3 DNA reads as TGTGCCAGTTCAGTTCAGGGTACCTACGAGCAGTACTTC. Translated, it gives CASSVQGTYEQYF.

The chain carries TRBV4-3 and TRBJ1-5; possibly TRBD1 for D (6 bases). Trimming took off 4 bases at V and 7 bases at J, with 17 bases between the two ends. This CDR3 is built from 15 residues. CDR1 and CDR2 from the germline V gene are LGHNA and YSLEER. Here the CDR3 reads CASSPKRGGGQPQHF. CDR3 bases: TGCGCCAGCAGCCCCAAAAGGGGGGGCGGACAGCCCCAGCATTTT.